The T cell receptor beta chain described here comes from a study of neurological immune-mediated disorders. Overall study context: The disease course was relapsing-remitting in some 30 and secondary progressive in about 9% of the roughly 35 multiple sclerosis patients.

The sorted libraries were prepared using approximately 900,000 CD4+ or CD8+ T cells that had themselves been sorted. TCRdb re-called the 5' RACE reads with MiXCR, one entry per CDR3 protein. The data contain roughly 60,000 distinct CDR3 sequences, about 4% of them seen just once; the ten biggest clones take up roughly 1.9%. This CDR3 is 14 amino acids long. Germline V CDR1 and CDR2: SGHRS, YFSETQ. Between the trimmed V and J ends, which lost 2 bases and 2 bases, there was a span of 10 bases. By its share, this clonotype is medium-sized (0.01 to 0.1%). The TCR comes from a woman aged 40 to 49 with multiple sclerosis. The V gene is TRBV5-1, the J gene TRBJ1-1; D ambiguous. The specimen sequenced was CD4+ T cells from blood. CDR3 sequence (DNA): TGCGCCAGCAGCTTACGGGCCCTAAACACTGAAGCTTTCTTT. Encoded protein: CASSLRALNTEAFF.